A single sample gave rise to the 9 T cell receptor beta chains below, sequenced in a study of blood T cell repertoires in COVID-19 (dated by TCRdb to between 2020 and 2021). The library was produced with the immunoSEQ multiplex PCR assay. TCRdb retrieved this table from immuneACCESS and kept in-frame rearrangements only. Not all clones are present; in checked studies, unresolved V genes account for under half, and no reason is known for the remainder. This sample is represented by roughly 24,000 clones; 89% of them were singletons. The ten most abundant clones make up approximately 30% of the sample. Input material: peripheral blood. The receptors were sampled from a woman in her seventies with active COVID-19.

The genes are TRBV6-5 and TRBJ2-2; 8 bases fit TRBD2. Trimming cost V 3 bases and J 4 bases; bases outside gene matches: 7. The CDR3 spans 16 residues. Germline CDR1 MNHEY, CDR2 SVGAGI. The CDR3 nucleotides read TGTGCCAGCAGTTATGCGGGGGGCGAACTCACCGGGGAGCTGTTTTTT. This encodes CASSYAGGELTGELFF.

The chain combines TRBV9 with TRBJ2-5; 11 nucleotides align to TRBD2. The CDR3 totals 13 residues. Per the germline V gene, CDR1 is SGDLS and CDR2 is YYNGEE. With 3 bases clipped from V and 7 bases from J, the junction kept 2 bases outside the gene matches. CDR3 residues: CASSAGLAVTQYF. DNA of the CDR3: TGTGCCAGCAGCGCGGGACTAGCGGTGACCCAGTACTTC.

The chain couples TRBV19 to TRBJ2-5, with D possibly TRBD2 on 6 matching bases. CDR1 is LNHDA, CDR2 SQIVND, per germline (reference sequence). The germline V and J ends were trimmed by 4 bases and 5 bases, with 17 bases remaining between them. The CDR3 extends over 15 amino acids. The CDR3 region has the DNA TGTGCCAGTAGTACACGGGGAGGATCCTCCGAGACCCAGTACTTC. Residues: CASSTRGGSSETQYF.

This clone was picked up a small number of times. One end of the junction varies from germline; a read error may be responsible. CDR3 protein: CASSEGTGDRSGNTIYF. DNA of the CDR3: TGTGCCAGCAGCGAAGGGACAGGCGACCGCTCTGGAAACACCATATATTTT. V gene TRBV2 combines with J gene TRBJ1-3; TRBD1 matches 8 bases. Germline CDR1 is SNHLY and CDR2 is FYNNEI. This CDR3 region has 17 residues.

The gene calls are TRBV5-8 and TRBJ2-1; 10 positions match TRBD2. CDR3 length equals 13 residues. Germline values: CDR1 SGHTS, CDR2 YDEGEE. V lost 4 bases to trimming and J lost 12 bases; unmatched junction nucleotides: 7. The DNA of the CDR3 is TGTGCCAGCAGCCGCGAGCGGGGGGGTACGCAGTTCTTC. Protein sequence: CASSRERGGTQFF.

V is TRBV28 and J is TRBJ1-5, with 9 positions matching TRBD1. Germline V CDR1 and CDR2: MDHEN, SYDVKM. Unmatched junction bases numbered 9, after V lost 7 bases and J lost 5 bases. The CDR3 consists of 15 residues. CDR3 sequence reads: CASKTTGGDYQPQHF. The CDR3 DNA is TGTGCCAGCAAAACCACAGGGGGCGATTATCAGCCCCAGCATTTT.

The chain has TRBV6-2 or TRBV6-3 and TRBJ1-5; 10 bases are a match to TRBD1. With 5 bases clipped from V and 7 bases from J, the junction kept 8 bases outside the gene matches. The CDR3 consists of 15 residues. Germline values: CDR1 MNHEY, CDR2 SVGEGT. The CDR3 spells CASSRDRGGGQPQHF. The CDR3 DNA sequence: TGTGCCAGCAGTAGGGACAGGGGCGGCGGCCAGCCCCAGCATTTT.

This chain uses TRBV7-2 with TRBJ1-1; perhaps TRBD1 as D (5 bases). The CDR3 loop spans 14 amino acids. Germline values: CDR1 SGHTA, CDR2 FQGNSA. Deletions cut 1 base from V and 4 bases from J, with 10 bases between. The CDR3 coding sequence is TGTGCCAGCAGCTTAGTTGGGGGGGGCACTGAAGCTTTCTTT. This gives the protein CASSLVGGGTEAFF. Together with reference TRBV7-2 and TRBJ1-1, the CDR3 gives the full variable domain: GAGVSQSPSNKVTEKGKDVELRCDPISGHTALYWYRQSLGQGLEFLIYFQGNSAPDKSGLPSDRFSAERTGGSVSTLTIQRTQQEDSAVYLCASSLVGGGTEAFFGQGTRLTVV.

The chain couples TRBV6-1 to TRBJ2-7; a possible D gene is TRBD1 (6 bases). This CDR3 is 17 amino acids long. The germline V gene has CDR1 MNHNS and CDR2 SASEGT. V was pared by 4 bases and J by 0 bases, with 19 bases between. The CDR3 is CASSVSLHGQNSYEQYF. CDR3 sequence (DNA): TGTGCCAGCAGTGTAAGCCTACATGGACAGAACTCCTACGAGCAGTACTTC.